This entry concerns a single T cell receptor (beta chain). Antigen specificity is unknown. The sample is drawn from a study of CD4+ T cells in melanoma. Study-level findings and limits: Reportedly, melanoma neoantigen-specific CD4+ T cells showed varied differentiation states. CD8+ T cell, macrophage and B cell function reportedly correlated with neoantigen-specific CD4+ T cells.

Assay: immunoSEQ multiplex PCR; the TCRdb copy retains only in-frame clones and omits some. The data contain about 110,000 clones, over 80% of them singletons. The CDR3 totals 15 residues. CDR1 is SGHRS, CDR2 YFSETQ, per germline. Trimming took off 0 bases at V and 0 bases at J, with 7 bases between the two ends. The sequenced material came from peripheral blood. This TCR was recovered from a human donor with melanoma. This chain joins TRBV5-1 and TRBJ1-5; D is unclear. The CDR3 coding sequence is TGCGCCAGCAGCTTGGGGGTTTATAGCAATCAGCCCCAGCATTTT. This encodes CASSLGVYSNQPQHF.